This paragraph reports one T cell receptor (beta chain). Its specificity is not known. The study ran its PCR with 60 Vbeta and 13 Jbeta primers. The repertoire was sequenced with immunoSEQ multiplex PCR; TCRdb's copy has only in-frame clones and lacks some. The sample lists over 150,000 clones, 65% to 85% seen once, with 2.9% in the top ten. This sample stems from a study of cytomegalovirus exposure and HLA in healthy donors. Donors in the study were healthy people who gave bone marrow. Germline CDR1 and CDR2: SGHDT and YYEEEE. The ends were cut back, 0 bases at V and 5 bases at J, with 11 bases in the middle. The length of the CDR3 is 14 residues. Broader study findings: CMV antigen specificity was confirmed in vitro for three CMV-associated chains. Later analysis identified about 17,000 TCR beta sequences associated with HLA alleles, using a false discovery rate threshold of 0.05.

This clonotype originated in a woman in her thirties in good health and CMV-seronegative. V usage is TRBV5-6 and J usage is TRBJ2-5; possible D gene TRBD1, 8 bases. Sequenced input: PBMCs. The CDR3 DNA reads TGTGCCAGCAGCTTGGACAGGGGGGGGGAGACCCAGTACTTC. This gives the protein CASSLDRGGETQYF.